Presented here are 10 T cell receptor beta chains from one specimen sequenced in a study of blood T cell repertoires in COVID-19. Method: immunoSEQ multiplex PCR; TCRdb's copy keeps in-frame clones and lacks some. Of about 240,000 clones in the sample, approximately 78% were seen once. Sequencing was carried out using peripheral blood. Receptors originate from a woman aged 80 or over with COVID-19, enrolled during active disease.

This clone was seen a single time. V gene TRBV11-3 combines with J gene TRBJ2-7, with D possibly matching TRBD1 (5 bases). Germline loops: CDR1 SGHNT, CDR2 YENEEA. The CDR3 totals 15 residues. V gave up 0 bases and J gave up 3 bases, with 12 bases separating them. The CDR3 protein is CASSLEGTGNYEQYF. The CDR3 DNA is TGTGCCAGCAGCTTAGAGGGTACAGGTAACTACGAGCAGTACTTC.

The DNA of the CDR3 is TGTGCCATCAGTGCGCAGATGTCGAGCAATCAGCCCCAGCATTTT. It codes for CAISAQMSSNQPQHF. The V gene is TRBV10-3, the J gene TRBJ1-5; D gene unclear. Trimming removed 4 bases at V and 1 base at J, with 11 bases between. The CDR3 loop spans 15 amino acids. Germline V gene lookup returns CDR1 ENHRY and CDR2 SYGVKD.

The J gene is TRBJ1-5, the V gene TRBV18; TRBD1 matches at 8 bases. CDR3 length equals 15 residues. The germline V gene has CDR1 KGHSH and CDR2 LQKENI. The ends lost 5 bases at V and 4 bases at J; junction bases unmatched: 7. This CDR3 reads CASSSGTGSNQPQHF. CDR3 sequence (DNA): TGTGCCAGCTCATCCGGGACAGGCTCTAATCAGCCCCAGCATTTT.

The V gene is TRBV5-1, the J gene TRBJ2-1, with TRBD2 identical over 9 bases. The junction had 3 bases not matched to a gene; V was cut back by 4 bases and J by 1 base. The CDR3 is 15 amino acids. Germline V lookup: CDR1 SGHRS, CDR2 YFSETQ. The CDR3 DNA reads as TGCGCCAGCAGCCCCCTAGCGGGGTCCTACAATGAGCAGTTCTTC. Encoded protein: CASSPLAGSYNEQFF. The full variable domain, in which reference TRBV5-1 and TRBJ2-1 provide the parts outside the CDR3, is KAGVTQTPRYLIKTRGQQVTLSCSPISGHRSVSWYQQTPGQGLQFLFEYFSETQRNKGNFPGRFSGRQFSNSRSEMNVSTLELGDSALYLCASSPLAGSYNEQFFGPGTRLTVL.

The gene calls are TRBV2 and TRBJ1-3; no reliable D call. The germline V gene has CDR1 SNHLY and CDR2 FYNNEI. V lost 6 bases, J lost 12 bases, and 15 bases lay in between. The CDR3 spans 12 residues. CDR3 sequence reads: CASREDRGLIYF. CDR3 nucleotide sequence: TGTGCCAGCAGGGAGGATCGTGGGCTCATATATTTT.

V is TRBV2 and J is TRBJ1-1, with D hard to call. Germline V gene lookup returns CDR1 SNHLY and CDR2 FYNNEI. The length of the CDR3 is 13 residues. V was trimmed by 2 bases and J by 5 bases, leaving 9 bases between them. The CDR3 DNA follows: TGTGCCAGCAGTGAAACTCGGAGGACTGAAGCTTTCTTT. Translated, it gives CASSETRRTEAFF.

The chain employs TRBV6-2 or TRBV6-3 and TRBJ2-1; 8 bases map to TRBD2. Germline loops: CDR1 MNHEY, CDR2 SVGEGT. V was clipped by 1 base and J by 13 bases; unmatched bases: 3. This CDR3 has 12 residues. The CDR3 protein is CASSYYGTSQFF. CDR3 sequence (DNA): TGTGCCAGCAGTTACTACGGGACTAGTCAGTTCTTC.

The rearrangement links TRBV7-3 to TRBJ2-7; D may be TRBD2 (6 bases). Trimming left V 5 bases short and J 0 bases short, with 14 bases between. The CDR3 spans 15 residues. Germline-derived CDR1 and CDR2 are SGHTA and FQGTGA. In DNA form, the CDR3 reads TGTGCCAGCAGCCTAATGGGCGGGGCCTCCTACGAGCAGTACTTC. Translating gives CASSLMGGASYEQYF.

V is TRBV2 and J is TRBJ1-1, with 7 bases aligning to TRBD1. The CDR3 is 14 amino acids. V lost 7 bases, J lost 2 bases, and 7 bases stayed unmatched. CDR1 SNHLY and CDR2 FYNNEI come from the germline V gene. The CDR3 sequence: CASKKDRANTEAFF. The CDR3 DNA sequence: TGTGCCAGCAAAAAAGACAGGGCTAACACTGAAGCTTTCTTT.

V and J are TRBV18 and TRBJ2-7; weak D call: TRBD2 (5 bases). The germline V gene encodes CDR1 KGHSH and CDR2 LQKENI. The CDR3 is 15 amino acids. The V and J ends lost 3 bases and 2 bases respectively, with 14 bases between them. In DNA, the CDR3 is TGTGCCAGCTCACCTTCGCGGGCAGCGACCTACGAGCAGTACTTC. This sequence encodes CASSPSRAATYEQYF.